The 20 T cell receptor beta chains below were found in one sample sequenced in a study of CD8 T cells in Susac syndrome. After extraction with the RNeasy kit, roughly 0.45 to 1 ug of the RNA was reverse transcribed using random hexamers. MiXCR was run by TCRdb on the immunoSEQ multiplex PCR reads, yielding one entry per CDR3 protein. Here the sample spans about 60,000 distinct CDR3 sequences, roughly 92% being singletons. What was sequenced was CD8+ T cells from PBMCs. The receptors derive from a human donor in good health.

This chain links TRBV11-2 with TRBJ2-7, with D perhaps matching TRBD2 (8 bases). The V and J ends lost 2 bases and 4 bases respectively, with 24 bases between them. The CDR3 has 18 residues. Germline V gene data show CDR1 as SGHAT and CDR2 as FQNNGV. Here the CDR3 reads CASSLKAGGVGGGYEQYF. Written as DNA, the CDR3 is TGTGCCAGCAGCTTAAAAGCCGGGGGGGTAGGGGGCGGTTACGAGCAGTACTTC.

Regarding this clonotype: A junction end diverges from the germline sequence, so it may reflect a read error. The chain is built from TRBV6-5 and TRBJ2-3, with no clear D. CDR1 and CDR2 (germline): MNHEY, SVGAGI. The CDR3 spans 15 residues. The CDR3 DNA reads TGTGCCAGCAGCTACTCACTCTCCGGCACAGATACGCAGTATTTT. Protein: CASSYSLSGTDTQYF.

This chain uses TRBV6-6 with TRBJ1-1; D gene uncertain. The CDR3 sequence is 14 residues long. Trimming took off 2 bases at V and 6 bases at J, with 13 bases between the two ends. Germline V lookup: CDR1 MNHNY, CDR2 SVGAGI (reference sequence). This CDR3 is CASSYAARLPEAFF. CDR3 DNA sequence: TGTGCCAGCAGTTACGCCGCTCGTCTGCCTGAAGCTTTCTTT.

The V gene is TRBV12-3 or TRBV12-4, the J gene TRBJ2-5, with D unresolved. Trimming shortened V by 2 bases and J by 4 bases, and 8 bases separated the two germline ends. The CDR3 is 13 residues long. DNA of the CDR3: TGTGCCAGCAGTTTATCCCCCACAGAGACCCAGTACTTC. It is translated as CASSLSPTETQYF.

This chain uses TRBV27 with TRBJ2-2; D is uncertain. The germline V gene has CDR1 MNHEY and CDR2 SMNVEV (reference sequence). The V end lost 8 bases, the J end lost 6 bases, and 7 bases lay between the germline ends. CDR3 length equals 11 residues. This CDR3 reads CASSGSGELFF. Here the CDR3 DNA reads TGTGCCAGCTCCGGGTCCGGGGAGCTGTTTTTT.

The CDR3 is CAISESVAYGYTF. The CDR3 nucleotides are TGTGCCATCAGTGAGTCAGTAGCATATGGCTACACCTTC. The chain carries TRBV10-3 and TRBJ1-2, with D hard to call. Germline CDR1 is ENHRY and CDR2 is SYGVKD. CDR3 size: 13 residues. Trimming took off 0 bases at V and 5 bases at J, with 7 bases between the two ends.

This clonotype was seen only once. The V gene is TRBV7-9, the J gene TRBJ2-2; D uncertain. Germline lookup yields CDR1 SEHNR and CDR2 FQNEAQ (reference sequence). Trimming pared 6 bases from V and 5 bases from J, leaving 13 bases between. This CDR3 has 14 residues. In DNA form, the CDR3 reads TGTGCCAGCAGTCCGAGTTTAGGAACCGGGGAGCTGTTTTTT. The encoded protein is CASSPSLGTGELFF. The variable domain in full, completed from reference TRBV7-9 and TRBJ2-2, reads DTGVSQNPRHKITKRGQNVTFRCDPISEHNRLYWYRQTLGQGPEFLTYFQNEAQLEKSRLLSDRFSAERPKGSFSTLEIQRTEQGDSAMYLCASSPSLGTGELFFGEGSRLTVL.

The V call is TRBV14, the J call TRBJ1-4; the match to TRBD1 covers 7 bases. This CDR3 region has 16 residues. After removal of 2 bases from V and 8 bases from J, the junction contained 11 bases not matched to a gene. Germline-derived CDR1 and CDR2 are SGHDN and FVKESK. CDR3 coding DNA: TGTGCCAGCAGCCAACGATCGACAGGGTCCCAAGAAAAACTGTTTTTT. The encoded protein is CASSQRSTGSQEKLFF.

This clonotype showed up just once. The CDR3 loop is CASSPTGRVNTEAFF. CDR3 nucleotide sequence: TGCGCCAGCAGCCCGACCGGACGGGTGAACACTGAAGCTTTCTTT. The rearrangement links TRBV5-1 to TRBJ1-1, with D uncertain. The length of the CDR3 is 15 residues. Trimming shortened V by 4 bases and J by 0 bases, and 13 bases separated the two germline ends. Germline CDR1 is SGHRS and CDR2 is YFSETQ.

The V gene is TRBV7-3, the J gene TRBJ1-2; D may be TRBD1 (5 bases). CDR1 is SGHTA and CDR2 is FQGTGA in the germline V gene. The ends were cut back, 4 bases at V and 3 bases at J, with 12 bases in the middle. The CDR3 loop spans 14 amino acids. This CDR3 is CASSYGRADYGYTF. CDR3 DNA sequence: TGTGCCAGCAGCTACGGCAGGGCGGACTATGGCTACACCTTC.

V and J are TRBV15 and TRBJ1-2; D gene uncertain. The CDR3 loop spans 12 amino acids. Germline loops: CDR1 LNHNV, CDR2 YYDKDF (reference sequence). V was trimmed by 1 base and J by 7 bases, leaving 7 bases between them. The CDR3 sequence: CATSRGDSGYTF. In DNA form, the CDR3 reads TGTGCCACCAGCAGAGGGGATTCTGGCTACACCTTC.

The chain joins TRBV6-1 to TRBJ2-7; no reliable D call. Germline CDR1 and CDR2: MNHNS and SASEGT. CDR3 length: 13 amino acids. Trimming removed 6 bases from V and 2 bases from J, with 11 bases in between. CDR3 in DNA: TGTGCCAGCAGCCCCGCGACCCCCTACGAGCAGTACTTC. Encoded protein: CASSPATPYEQYF.

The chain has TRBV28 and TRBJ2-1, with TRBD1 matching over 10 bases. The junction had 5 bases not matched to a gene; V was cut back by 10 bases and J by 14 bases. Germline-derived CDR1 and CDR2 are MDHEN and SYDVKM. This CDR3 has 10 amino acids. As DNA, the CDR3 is TGTGCCACTTCCGGGACAGGGGAGTTCTTC. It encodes CATSGTGEFF. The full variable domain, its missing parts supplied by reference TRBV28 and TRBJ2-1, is DVKVTQSSRYLVKRTGEKVFLECVQDMDHENMFWYRQDPGLGLRLIYFSYDVKMKEKGDIPEGYSVSREKKERFSLILESASTNQTSMYLCATSGTGEFFGPGTRLTVL.

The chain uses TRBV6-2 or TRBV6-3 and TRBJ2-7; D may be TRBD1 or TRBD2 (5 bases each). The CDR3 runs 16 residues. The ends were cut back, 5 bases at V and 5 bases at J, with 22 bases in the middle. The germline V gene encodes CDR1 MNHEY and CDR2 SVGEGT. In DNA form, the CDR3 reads TGTGCCAGCAGTACGAGGGACGCCGGAGTAATCCACGAGCAGTACTTC. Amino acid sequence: CASSTRDAGVIHEQYF.

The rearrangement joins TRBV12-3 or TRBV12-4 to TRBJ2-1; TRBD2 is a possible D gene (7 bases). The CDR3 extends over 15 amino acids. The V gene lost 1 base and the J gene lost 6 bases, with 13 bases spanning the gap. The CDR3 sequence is CASSLGTGGLNEQFF. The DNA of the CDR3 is TGTGCCAGCAGTTTAGGGACGGGGGGCCTCAATGAGCAGTTCTTC.

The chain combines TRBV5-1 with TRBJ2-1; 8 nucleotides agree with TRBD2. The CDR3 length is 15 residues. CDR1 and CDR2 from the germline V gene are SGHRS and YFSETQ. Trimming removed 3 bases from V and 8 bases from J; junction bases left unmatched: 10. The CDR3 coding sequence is TGCGCCAGCAGCTCCGGAGGGCGGGGGGTTGATGAGCAGTTCTTC. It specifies CASSSGGRGVDEQFF.

CDR3 nucleotide sequence: TGTGCCAGCTTCCCCCCAGGGAGGCCCTACGAGCAGTACTTC. It translates to CASFPPGRPYEQYF. The chain links TRBV2 to TRBJ2-7, with D possibly TRBD2 on 6 matching bases. V was pared by 8 bases and J by 2 bases, with 16 bases between. Germline assignment: CDR1 SNHLY and CDR2 FYNNEI. The CDR3 has 14 residues.

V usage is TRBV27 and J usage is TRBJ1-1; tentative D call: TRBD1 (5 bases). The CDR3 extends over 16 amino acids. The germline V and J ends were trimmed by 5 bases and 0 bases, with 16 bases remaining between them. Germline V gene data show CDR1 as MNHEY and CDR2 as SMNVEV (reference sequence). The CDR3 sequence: CASSTGPNELNTEAFF. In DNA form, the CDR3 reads TGTGCCAGCAGTACGGGACCCAACGAACTGAACACTGAAGCTTTCTTT.

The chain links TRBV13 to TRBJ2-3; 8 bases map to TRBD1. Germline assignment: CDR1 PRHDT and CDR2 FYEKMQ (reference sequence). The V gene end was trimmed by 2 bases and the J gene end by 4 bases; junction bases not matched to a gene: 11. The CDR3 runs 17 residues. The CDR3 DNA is TGTGCCAGCAGCTTATTCACTGGACAGGGCCGACCAGATACGCAGTATTTT. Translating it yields CASSLFTGQGRPDTQYF.

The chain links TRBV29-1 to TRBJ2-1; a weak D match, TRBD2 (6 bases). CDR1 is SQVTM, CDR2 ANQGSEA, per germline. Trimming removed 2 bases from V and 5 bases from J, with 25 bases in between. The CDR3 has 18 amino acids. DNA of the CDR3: TGCAGCGTTGAACATTTGGAGTCGGCGGAGGGCTCGCACAATGAGCAGTTCTTC. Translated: CSVEHLESAEGSHNEQFF.